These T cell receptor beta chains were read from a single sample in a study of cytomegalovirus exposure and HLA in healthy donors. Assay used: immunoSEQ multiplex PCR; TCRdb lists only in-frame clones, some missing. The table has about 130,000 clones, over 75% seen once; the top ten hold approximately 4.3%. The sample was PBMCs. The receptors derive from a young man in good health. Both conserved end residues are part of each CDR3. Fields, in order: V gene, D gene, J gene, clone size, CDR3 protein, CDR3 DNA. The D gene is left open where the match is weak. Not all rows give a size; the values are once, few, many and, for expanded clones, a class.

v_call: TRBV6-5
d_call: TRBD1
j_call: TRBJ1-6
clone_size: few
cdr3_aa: CASSYREGAGSPLHF
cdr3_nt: TGTGCCAGCAGTTACCGGGAGGGGGCTGGGTCACCCCTCCACTTT

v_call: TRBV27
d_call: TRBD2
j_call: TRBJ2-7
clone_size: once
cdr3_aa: CASSFSGGSYEQYF
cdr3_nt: TGTGCCAGCAGTTTTAGCGGGGGTTCCTACGAGCAGTACTTC

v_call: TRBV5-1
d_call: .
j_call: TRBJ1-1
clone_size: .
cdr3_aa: CASKRVVNTEAFF
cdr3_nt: TGCGCCAGCAAGAGGGTGGTGAACACTGAAGCTTTCTTT

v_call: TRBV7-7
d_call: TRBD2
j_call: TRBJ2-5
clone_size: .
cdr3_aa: CASSFRGDQETQYF
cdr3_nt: TGTGCTAGCAGCTTTCGGGGGGACCAAGAGACCCAGTACTTC

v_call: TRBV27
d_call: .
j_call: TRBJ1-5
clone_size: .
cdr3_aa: CASRIGDQPQHF
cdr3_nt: TGTGCCAGCAGGATCGGAGATCAGCCCCAGCATTTT

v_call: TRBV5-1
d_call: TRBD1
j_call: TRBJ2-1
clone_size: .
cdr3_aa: CASSLVTGQGMNEQFF
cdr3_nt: TGCGCCAGCAGCTTGGTTACGGGACAGGGTATGAATGAGCAGTTCTTC

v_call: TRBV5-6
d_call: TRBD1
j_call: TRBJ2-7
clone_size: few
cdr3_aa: CASRRSGTGYEQYF
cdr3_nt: TGTGCCAGCAGACGGTCTGGGACAGGCTACGAGCAGTACTTC

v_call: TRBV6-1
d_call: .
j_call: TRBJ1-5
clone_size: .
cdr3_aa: CASRPRLDQPQHF
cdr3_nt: TGTGCCAGCAGGCCCAGATTGGATCAGCCCCAGCATTTT

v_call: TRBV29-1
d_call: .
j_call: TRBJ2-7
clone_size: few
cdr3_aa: CSVEDRDSAQYEQYF
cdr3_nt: TGCAGCGTTGAAGATCGGGACTCGGCTCAATACGAGCAGTACTTC

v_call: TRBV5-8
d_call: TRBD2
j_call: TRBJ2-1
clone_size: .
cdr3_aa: CASSLGRTSGNEQFF
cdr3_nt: TGTGCCAGCAGCTTGGGCAGGACTAGCGGCAATGAGCAGTTCTTC

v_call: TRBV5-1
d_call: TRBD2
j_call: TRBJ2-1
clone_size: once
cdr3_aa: CASSSTGTSRFF
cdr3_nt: TGCGCCAGCAGCTCAACCGGGACTAGCCGGTTCTTC

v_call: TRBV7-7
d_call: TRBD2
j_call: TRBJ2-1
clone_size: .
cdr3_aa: CASSLRGAASGRDNEQFF
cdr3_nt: TGTGCCAGCAGCTTAAGAGGGGCGGCTAGCGGGAGGGACAATGAGCAGTTCTTC

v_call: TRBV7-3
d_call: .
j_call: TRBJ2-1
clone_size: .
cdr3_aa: CASSLMYSGTYSYNEQFF
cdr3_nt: TGTGCCAGCAGCTTAATGTATAGCGGAACCTATTCCTACAATGAGCAGTTCTTC

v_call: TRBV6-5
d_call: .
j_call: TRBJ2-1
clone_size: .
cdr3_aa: CASSRHGGDEQFF
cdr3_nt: TGTGCCAGCAGTCGCCATGGGGGCGATGAGCAGTTCTTC

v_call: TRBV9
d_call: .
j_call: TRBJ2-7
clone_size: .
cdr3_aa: CASSVEPGAAHEQYF
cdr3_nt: TGTGCCAGCAGCGTAGAACCAGGGGCAGCCCACGAGCAGTACTTC

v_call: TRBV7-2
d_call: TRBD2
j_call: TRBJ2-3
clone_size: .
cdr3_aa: CASSLFAGGPQGTDTQYF
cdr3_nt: TGTGCCAGCAGCTTATTTGCGGGAGGGCCGCAAGGCACAGATACGCAGTATTTT

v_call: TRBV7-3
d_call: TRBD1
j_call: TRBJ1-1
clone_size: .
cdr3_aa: CASSLTGGGTEAFF
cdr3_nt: TGTGCCAGCAGCTTGACAGGGGGTGGCACTGAAGCTTTCTTT

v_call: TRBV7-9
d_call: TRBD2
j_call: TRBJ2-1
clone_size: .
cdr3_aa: CSSSLRTSEYNEQFF
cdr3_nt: TGTTCCAGCAGCTTAAGGACTAGCGAATACAATGAGCAGTTCTTC

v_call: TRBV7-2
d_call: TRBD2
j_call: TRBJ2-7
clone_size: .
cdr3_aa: CASSLMLAGPSEQYF
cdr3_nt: TGTGCCAGCAGCTTAATGCTAGCGGGGCCAAGCGAGCAGTACTTC

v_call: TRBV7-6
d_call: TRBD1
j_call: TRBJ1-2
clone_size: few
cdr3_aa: CASSLDPGGSGYTF
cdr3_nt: TGTGCCAGCAGCTTAGACCCAGGGGGCAGTGGCTACACCTTC

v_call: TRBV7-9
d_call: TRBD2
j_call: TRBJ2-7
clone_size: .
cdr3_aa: CASSAGTSGYEQYF
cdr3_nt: TGTGCCAGCAGCGCCGGGACTAGCGGCTACGAGCAGTACTTC

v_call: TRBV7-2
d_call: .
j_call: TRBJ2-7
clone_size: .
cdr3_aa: CASRDWTAPSYEQYF
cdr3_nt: TGTGCCAGCCGAGATTGGACAGCTCCTTCCTACGAGCAGTACTTC

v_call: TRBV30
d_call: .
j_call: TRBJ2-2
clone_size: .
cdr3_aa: CAWRRSKAGELFF
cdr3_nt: TGTGCCTGGAGGCGATCGAAAGCCGGGGAGCTGTTTTTT

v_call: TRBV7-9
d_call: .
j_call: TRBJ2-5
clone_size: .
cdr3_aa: CASNLDRETQYF
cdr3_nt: TGTGCCAGCAACCTGGACAGAGAGACCCAGTACTTC

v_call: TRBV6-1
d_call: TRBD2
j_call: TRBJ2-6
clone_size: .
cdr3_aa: CASSGGGSGANVLTF
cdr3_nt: TGTGCCAGCTCTGGGGGGGGCTCTGGGGCCAACGTCCTGACTTTC

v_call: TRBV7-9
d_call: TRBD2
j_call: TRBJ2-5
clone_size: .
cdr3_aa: CASSPRLAGDGETQYF
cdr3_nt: TGTGCCAGCAGCCCAAGACTAGCGGGAGATGGAGAGACCCAGTACTTC

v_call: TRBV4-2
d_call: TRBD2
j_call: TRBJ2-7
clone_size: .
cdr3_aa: CASSQPQREGWDEQYF
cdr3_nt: TGTGCCAGCAGCCAACCCCAGCGGGAGGGCTGGGACGAGCAGTACTTC

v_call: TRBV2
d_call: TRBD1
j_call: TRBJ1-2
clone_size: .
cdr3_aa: CASSQGQANYGYTF
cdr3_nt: TGTGCCAGCAGCCAGGGACAGGCTAACTATGGCTACACCTTC

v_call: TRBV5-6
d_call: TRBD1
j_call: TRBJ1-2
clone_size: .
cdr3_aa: CASSWGTEITNYGYTF
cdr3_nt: TGTGCCAGCAGCTGGGGGACAGAAATCACTAACTATGGCTACACCTTC

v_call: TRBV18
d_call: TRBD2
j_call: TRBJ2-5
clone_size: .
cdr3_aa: CASSSTSGRGETQYF
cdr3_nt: TGTGCCAGCTCAAGTACTAGCGGGAGAGGAGAGACCCAGTACTTC

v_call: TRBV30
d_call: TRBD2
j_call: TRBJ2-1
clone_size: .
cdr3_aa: CAASSGTSYNEQFF
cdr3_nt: TGTGCCGCATCTAGCGGGACCTCCTACAATGAGCAGTTCTTC

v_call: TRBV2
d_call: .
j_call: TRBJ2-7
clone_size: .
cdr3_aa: CASSGLFYEQYF
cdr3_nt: TGTGCCAGCAGTGGACTATTCTACGAGCAGTACTTC

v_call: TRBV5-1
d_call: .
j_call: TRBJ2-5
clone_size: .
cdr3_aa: CASSPVGGQETQYF
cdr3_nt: TGCGCCAGCAGCCCCGTCGGAGGACAAGAGACCCAGTACTTC

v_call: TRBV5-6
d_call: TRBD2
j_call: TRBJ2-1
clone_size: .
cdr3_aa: CASSLNGRVNEQFF
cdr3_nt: TGTGCCAGCAGCTTGAACGGGAGGGTAAATGAGCAGTTCTTC

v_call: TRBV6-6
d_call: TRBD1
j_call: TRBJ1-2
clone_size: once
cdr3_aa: CASSSLGTASYGYTF
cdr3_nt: TGTGCCAGCAGTTCGCTCGGGACAGCAAGCTATGGCTACACCTTC

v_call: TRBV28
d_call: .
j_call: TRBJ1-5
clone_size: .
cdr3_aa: CASTWGGGNQPQHF
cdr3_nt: TGTGCCAGCACCTGGGGGGGAGGCAATCAGCCCCAGCATTTT

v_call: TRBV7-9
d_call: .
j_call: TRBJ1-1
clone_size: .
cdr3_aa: CSSSLPGRGAEAFF
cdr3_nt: TGTTCCAGCAGCTTACCAGGCCGGGGAGCTGAAGCTTTCTTT

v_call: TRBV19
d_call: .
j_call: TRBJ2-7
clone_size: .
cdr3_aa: CASRLTFSTYEQYF
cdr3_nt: TGTGCCAGTAGACTGACATTCTCTACCTACGAGCAGTACTTC

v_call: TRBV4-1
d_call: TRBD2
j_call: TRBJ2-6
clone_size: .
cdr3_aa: CASSPGGSISGANVLTF
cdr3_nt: TGCGCCAGCAGCCCGGGGGGAAGTATCTCTGGGGCCAACGTCCTGACTTTC

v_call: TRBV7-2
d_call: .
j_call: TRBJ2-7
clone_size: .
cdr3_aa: CASSLGGQGRYEQYF
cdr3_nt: TGTGCCAGCAGCTTAGGGGGGCAGGGTCGGTACGAGCAGTACTTC

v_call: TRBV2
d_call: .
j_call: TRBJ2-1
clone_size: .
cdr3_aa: CASRSNEQFF
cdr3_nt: TGTGCCAGCAGGAGCAATGAGCAGTTCTTC

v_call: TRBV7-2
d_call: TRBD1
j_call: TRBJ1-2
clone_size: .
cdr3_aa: CASSGGTARRYGYTF
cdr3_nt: TGTGCCAGCAGCGGGGGGACAGCGAGGCGGTATGGCTACACCTTC

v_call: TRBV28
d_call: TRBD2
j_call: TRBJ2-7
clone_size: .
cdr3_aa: CASSRTSGYEQYF
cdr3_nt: TGTGCCAGCAGTCGGACTAGCGGCTACGAGCAGTACTTC

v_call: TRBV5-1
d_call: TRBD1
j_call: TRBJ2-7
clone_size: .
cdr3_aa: CASSSSQGAGEQYF
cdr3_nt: TGCGCCAGCAGCAGTTCACAGGGGGCGGGCGAGCAGTACTTC

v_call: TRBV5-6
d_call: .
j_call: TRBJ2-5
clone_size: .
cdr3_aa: CASSLLQGETQYF
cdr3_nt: TGTGCCAGCAGCTTGCTACAGGGAGAGACCCAGTACTTC